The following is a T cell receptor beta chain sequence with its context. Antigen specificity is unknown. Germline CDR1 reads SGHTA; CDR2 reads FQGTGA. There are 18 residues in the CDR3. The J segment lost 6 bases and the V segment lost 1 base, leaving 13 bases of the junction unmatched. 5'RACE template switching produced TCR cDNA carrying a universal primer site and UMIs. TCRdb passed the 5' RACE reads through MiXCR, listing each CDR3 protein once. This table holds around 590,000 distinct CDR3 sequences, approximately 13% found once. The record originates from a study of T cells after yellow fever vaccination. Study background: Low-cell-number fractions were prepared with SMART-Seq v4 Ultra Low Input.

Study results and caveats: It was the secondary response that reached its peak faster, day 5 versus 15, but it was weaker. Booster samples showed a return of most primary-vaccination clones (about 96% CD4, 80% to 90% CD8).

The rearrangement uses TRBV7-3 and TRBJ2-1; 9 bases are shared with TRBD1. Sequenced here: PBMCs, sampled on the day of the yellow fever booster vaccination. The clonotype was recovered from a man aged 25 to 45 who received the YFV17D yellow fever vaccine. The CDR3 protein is CASSLMGPGQGVINEQFF. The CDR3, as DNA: TGTGCCAGCAGCTTAATGGGACCGGGACAGGGTGTGATCAATGAGCAGTTCTTC.